The 9 T cell receptor beta chains below all came from one sample that was sequenced in a study of blood T cell repertoires in COVID-19. Some clones are missing from TCRdb's copy, which holds only in-frame ones; the method was immunoSEQ multiplex PCR. The repertoire holds about 150,000 clones, with roughly 84% as singletons. The sample taken for sequencing was peripheral blood. The receptor source for this set is a human donor in a cohort sampled during active COVID-19.

This clone showed up just a few times. The gene calls are TRBV5-6 and TRBJ2-5; 14 bases map to TRBD2. Trimming took 6 bases from V and 5 from J; bases not matched to a gene: 9. The CDR3 covers 16 residues. Germline assignment: CDR1 SGHDT and CDR2 YYEEEE. CDR3 DNA: TGTGCCAGCACCAGACTAGCGGGAGGGCCGGGGGAGACCCAGTACTTC. This translates into CASTRLAGGPGETQYF. Drawing the rest from reference TRBV5-6 and TRBJ2-5, the complete variable domain is DAGVTQSPTHLIKTRGQQVTLRCSPKSGHDTVSWYQQALGQGPQFIFQYYEEEERQRGNFPDRFSGHQFPNYSSELNVNALLLGDSALYLCASTRLAGGPGETQYFGPGTRLLVL.

This sequence joins TRBV6-8 and TRBJ2-7; maybe TRBD2 (5 bases). The length of the CDR3 is 14 residues. From germline, CDR1 is MNHGY and CDR2 SAAAGT. Trimming cost V 6 bases and J 6 bases, with 18 bases left between them. The CDR3 here is CASRSGPGGGEQYF. CDR3 nucleotides: TGTGCCAGCAGATCCGGGCCCGGCGGAGGCGAGCAGTACTTC.

The chain links TRBV4-2 to TRBJ2-1, with D hard to call. From germline, CDR1 is LGHNA and CDR2 YNFKEQ. The CDR3 contains 13 residues. The V end lost 0 bases, the J end lost 10 bases, and 10 bases lay between the germline ends. Here the CDR3 reads CASSQERTPEQFF. The CDR3, as DNA: TGTGCCAGCAGCCAAGAAAGAACTCCAGAGCAGTTCTTC.

As DNA, the CDR3 is TGTGCCAGCAGGCCGACAGGGTTCACTGAAGCTTTCTTT. Amino acids: CASRPTGFTEAFF. This chain links TRBV27 with TRBJ1-1, with 7 bases that match TRBD1. V shed 6 bases and J 4 bases; nucleotides not matched to a gene: 5. The CDR3 has 13 residues. Germline V gene sequence: CDR1 MNHEY, CDR2 SMNVEV (reference sequence).

This chain links TRBV18 with TRBJ1-4; 7 bases align to TRBD1. Germline V gene sequence: CDR1 KGHSH, CDR2 LQKENI. This CDR3 is built from 16 residues. After removal of 3 bases from V and 0 bases from J, the junction contained 4 bases not matched to a gene. This CDR3 is CASSPYQGATNEKLFF. DNA for the CDR3: TGTGCCAGCTCACCCTACCAGGGGGCAACTAATGAAAAACTGTTTTTT.

Note on this clone: This CDR3 is also generated by other DNA sequences in the sample. The chain joins TRBV28 to TRBJ1-4; D may be TRBD1 (6 bases). Trimming took 3 bases from V and 8 from J, leaving 13 bases between them. This CDR3 spans 14 amino acids. Germline assignment: CDR1 MDHEN and CDR2 SYDVKM. The DNA of the CDR3 is TGTGCCAGCAGTTTTTCGGGGGGCGACGAAAAACTGTTTTTT. It is translated as CASSFSGGDEKLFF. Full variable domain (remainder filled in from reference TRBV28 and TRBJ1-4): DVKVTQSSRYLVKRTGEKVFLECVQDMDHENMFWYRQDPGLGLRLIYFSYDVKMKEKGDIPEGYSVSREKKERFSLILESASTNQTSMYLCASSFSGGDEKLFFGSGTQLSVL.

This clone was observed a few times. This chain joins TRBV11-3 and TRBJ2-3; D remains ambiguous. Germline V gives CDR1 SGHNT, CDR2 YENEEA. The CDR3 runs 14 residues. V lost 0 bases to trimming and J lost 2 bases, with 6 bases between them. The CDR3 bases are TGTGCCAGCAGCTTAGAGGGCCCCACAGATACGCAGTATTTT. Translated: CASSLEGPTDTQYF.

The rearrangement uses TRBV9 and TRBJ1-6; 12 bases are a match to TRBD1. The CDR3 sequence is 16 residues long. V shed 4 bases, J shed 7 bases, and the junction held 6 bases outside the gene matches. Germline V gene sequence: CDR1 SGDLS, CDR2 YYNGEE. Here the CDR3 reads CASSSGTGGANSPLHF. As DNA, the CDR3 is TGTGCCAGCAGCTCAGGGACAGGGGGCGCGAATTCACCCCTCCACTTT.

The chain has TRBV10-3 and TRBJ2-7, with 7 bases matching TRBD1. The V gene end was trimmed by 11 bases and the J gene end by 2 bases; junction bases not matched to a gene: 18. CDR1 ENHRY and CDR2 SYGVKD come from the germline V gene. This CDR3 spans 16 amino acids. Here the CDR3 DNA reads TGTGCCTCCACCCTAGGGGGCGAAGTCCCCCCCTACGAGCAGTACTTC. The encoded protein is CASTLGGEVPPYEQYF.